The T cell receptor beta chain described here comes from a study of radiation and T cells in renal cell carcinoma. Study-level findings and limits: From baseline, blood top tumor clonotypes peaked at 2 weeks post-radiation. No pretreatment tumor biopsies were available for baseline clonotypes.

Concerning this clone itself: Its antigen is not identified.

The CDR3 spans 14 residues. CDR1 and CDR2 from the germline V gene are SNHLY and FYNNEI. V shed 7 bases and J 1 base; nucleotides not matched to a gene: 5. Method: immunoSEQ multiplex PCR; TCRdb's copy keeps in-frame clones and lacks some. The sample holds about 170,000 clones, 88% seen once. Stated time point: blood 4 weeks post-SBRT, at nephrectomy. Regarding treatment: 15 Gy SBRT to primary tumor, nephrectomy 4 weeks later. Blood was sampled at baseline, 2 weeks and 4 weeks after SBRT. This receptor was taken from a woman aged 45-59 years with renal cell carcinoma. The rearrangement links TRBV2 to TRBJ2-5; 8 nucleotides agree with TRBD2. The material was blood, obtained from a patient whose treatment included radiotherapy and nephrectomy. The CDR3 reads CASKELAAQETQYF. The DNA for the CDR3 is TGTGCCAGCAAAGAACTAGCGGCCCAAGAGACCCAGTACTTC. Together with reference TRBV2 and TRBJ2-5, the CDR3 gives the full variable domain: EPEVTQTPSHQVTQMGQEVILRCVPISNHLYFYWYRQILGQKVEFLVSFYNNEISEKSEIFDDQFSVERPDGSNFTLKIRSTKLEDSAMYFCASKELAAQETQYFGPGTRLLVL.